The 22 T cell receptor beta chains given below trace back to one sample, sequenced in a study of molecular identifiers for immune sequencing clone quantification. TCRdb re-analysed the PCR reads in MiXCR, keeping a single row per CDR3 protein. The sample lists a few hundred thousand distinct CDR3 sequences, 20% to 25% occurring once. Input material: naive CD8+ T cells from blood, with Jurkat cell RNA spiked in. This sample's subset: FACS-sorted CD8+CD4-CCR7+CD45RA+ naive T cells. The receptors stem from a human donor in good health. Some libraries in this study had Jurkat cell RNA spiked in.

The chain combines TRBV12-3 or TRBV12-4 with TRBJ1-2; no reliable D call. Trimming shortened V by 6 bases and J by 12 bases, and 14 bases separated the two germline ends. The CDR3 has 11 amino acids. The CDR3 region is CASRNSEGHTF. As DNA, the CDR3 is TGTGCCAGCAGAAATTCGGAGGGCCACACCTTC.

The table lists this clonotype with a few counts. This rearrangement joins TRBV4-3 to TRBJ1-1; D is unclear. Trimming removed 4 bases from V and 0 bases from J, with 12 bases in between. The germline CDR1 and CDR2 sequences are LGHNA and YSLEER. This CDR3 is 15 amino acids long. The CDR3 nucleotides are TGCGCCAGCAGCCCGAGGACGGAGATGAACACTGAAGCTTTCTTT. This gives the protein CASSPRTEMNTEAFF.

This clonotype was recorded many times. This rearrangement joins TRBV12-5 to TRBJ1-1; D call uncertain. Trimming took 0 bases from V and 7 from J, leaving 9 bases between them. The CDR3 sequence is 13 residues long. CDR1 and CDR2 (germline): LGHNT, FRNRAP. The CDR3 region is CASGLVSGIEAFF. The CDR3 DNA reads TGTGCTAGTGGTTTGGTATCTGGGATTGAAGCTTTCTTT.

This clonotype was seen ten or more times. The CDR3 DNA is TGTGCCAGCAGTTACTCGACTGTCCCAGATACGCAGTATTTT. It yields the protein CASSYSTVPDTQYF. The gene calls are TRBV6-2 or TRBV6-3 and TRBJ2-3; no reliable D call. The germline CDR1 and CDR2 sequences are MNHEY and SVGEGT. V lost 0 bases, J lost 4 bases, and 8 bases lay in between. This CDR3 is 14 amino acids long.

This clonotype has ten or more counts. The chain carries TRBV4-3 and TRBJ2-7; a weak D match, TRBD1 (5 bases). With 0 bases removed from V and 3 bases from J, the gap between germline ends came to 9 bases. Looked up from germline, CDR1 is LGHNA and CDR2 is YSLEER. This CDR3 is built from 14 residues. CDR3 DNA: TGCGCCAGCAGCCAAGAGGTCAGGGACTACGAGCAGTACTTC. It codes for CASSQEVRDYEQYF.

The chain has TRBV14 and TRBJ1-1, with a tentative D call TRBD1 (5 bases). The germline CDR1 and CDR2 sequences are SGHDN and FVKESK. This CDR3 comprises 16 residues. Trimming cost V 0 bases and J 5 bases, with 16 bases left between them. CDR3 in amino acids: CASSQDQGSWETEAFF. CDR3 nucleotides: TGTGCCAGCAGCCAAGATCAGGGATCCTGGGAGACTGAAGCTTTCTTT.

This clonotype was observed a handful of times. This chain links TRBV7-9 with TRBJ1-1; TRBD1 might be the D (5 bases). CDR1 is SEHNR, CDR2 FQNEAQ, per germline (reference sequence). V lost 5 bases to trimming and J lost 2 bases, with 12 bases between them. The CDR3 is 14 residues long. The CDR3 DNA is TGTGCCAGCAGCCCGGGACGGATAAACACTGAAGCTTTCTTT. This encodes CASSPGRINTEAFF.

This clonotype was observed a handful of times. The chain recombines TRBV27 with TRBJ1-6; D is undetermined. Germline CDR1 is MNHEY and CDR2 is SMNVEV (reference sequence). The V gene lost 0 bases and the J gene lost 5 bases, with 14 bases spanning the gap. The CDR3 runs 17 residues. CDR3 DNA sequence: TGTGCCAGCAGTTTATCGTCGGACCGAACAAATAATTCACCCCTCCACTTT. Encoded protein: CASSLSSDRTNNSPLHF.

This clonotype occurred a few times. The chain uses TRBV4-3 and TRBJ2-5; tentative D call: TRBD2 (5 bases). Per the germline V gene, CDR1 is LGHNA and CDR2 is YSLEER. The CDR3 is made up of 14 amino acids. V gave up 3 bases and J gave up 5 bases, with 13 bases separating them. The CDR3 region is CASSQDTGGETQYF. CDR3 bases: TGCGCCAGCAGCCAGGATACCGGCGGGGAGACCCAGTACTTC.

Turning to this clonotype: A much larger clonotype is one base distant, so this may be a read error. The chain links TRBV5-6 to TRBJ2-5; no clear D. Trimming took 6 bases from V and 1 from J, leaving 16 bases between them. The germline V gene has CDR1 SGHDT and CDR2 YYEEEE. This CDR3 spans 15 amino acids. In DNA, the CDR3 is TGTGCCAGCAACCAAATGGACGGTGGCCAAGAGACCCAGTACTTC. Amino acid sequence: CASNQMDGGQETQYF.

CDR3 in amino acids: CASSTPLRGSSYNEQFF. CDR3 DNA: TGTGCCAGCAGTACCCCCCTCAGGGGCAGCTCCTACAATGAGCAGTTCTTC. V usage is TRBV27 and J usage is TRBJ2-1; maybe TRBD1 (6 bases). The V end lost 5 bases, the J end lost 0 bases, and 17 bases lay between the germline ends. The CDR3 consists of 17 residues. From germline, CDR1 is MNHEY and CDR2 SMNVEV (reference sequence).

This clonotype has only a few counts. The chain carries TRBV2 and TRBJ1-5, with D possibly being TRBD1 (5 bases). Germline-derived CDR1 and CDR2 are SNHLY and FYNNEI. Trimming took off 1 base at V and 3 bases at J, with 7 bases between the two ends. The CDR3 runs to 14 residues. In nucleotides, the CDR3 is TGTGCCAGCAGTGAAGGGGGGTACAATCAGCCCCAGCATTTT. The encoded protein is CASSEGGYNQPQHF.

This clonotype was picked up a small number of times. J is TRBJ2-7 and V is TRBV6-6; 13 bases line up with TRBD2. The CDR3 has 15 amino acids. V shed 4 bases and J 7 bases; nucleotides not matched to a gene: 7. Germline V lookup: CDR1 MNHNY, CDR2 SVGAGI (reference sequence). The CDR3 reads CASSFGLAGEEEQYF. The CDR3 DNA reads as TGTGCCAGCAGTTTTGGACTAGCGGGAGAGGAAGAGCAGTACTTC.

Regarding this clonotype: A much larger clone sits a single nucleotide away, making a read error possible. The V and J genes are TRBV2 and TRBJ2-6; maybe TRBD1 (6 bases). Germline-derived CDR1 and CDR2 are SNHLY and FYNNEI. V was cut by 6 bases and J by 1 base, with 19 bases left in between. CDR3 length: 18 residues. This chain's CDR3 is CASSAGTRILSGANVLTF. In DNA form, the CDR3 reads TGTGCCAGCAGCGCTGGGACAAGAATACTATCTGGGGCCAACGTCCTGACTTTC.

This clonotype was counted only a few times. This chain links TRBV20-1 with TRBJ1-6, with TRBD1 matching 7 bases. Germline V gives CDR1 DFQATT, CDR2 SNEGSKA (reference sequence). V shed 5 bases, J shed 7 bases, and the junction held 8 bases outside the gene matches. This CDR3 is built from 14 residues. The CDR3 nucleotides are TGCAGTGCTTGGGTCACAGGGGAAAATTCACCCCTCCACTTT. Residues: CSAWVTGENSPLHF.

This clonotype was recorded many times. The rearrangement links TRBV29-1 to TRBJ1-4; tentatively, D is TRBD1 (5 bases). The CDR3 consists of 17 residues. The V gene's germline CDR1 is SQVTM and CDR2 ANQGSEA. The V end was cut by 5 bases, the J end by 3 bases, with 22 bases between. CDR3 loop: CSVRLQDPDSPNEKLFF. CDR3 bases: TGCAGCGTTCGATTACAGGACCCTGACTCACCTAATGAAAAACTGTTTTTT.

This chain links TRBV30 with TRBJ2-1; 11 bases fit TRBD2. The CDR3 has 16 residues. Trimming cost V 2 bases and J 2 bases; bases outside gene matches: 5. The germline gives CDR1 GTSNPN, CDR2 SVGIG (reference sequence). CDR3 sequence reads: CAWSPLSGRAYNEQFF. The CDR3 DNA reads as TGTGCCTGGAGTCCTCTTAGCGGGAGGGCCTACAATGAGCAGTTCTTC.

V gene TRBV7-2 combines with J gene TRBJ2-7, with D possibly being TRBD1 (5 bases). With 5 bases removed from V and 2 bases from J, the gap between germline ends came to 16 bases. CDR1 and CDR2 from the germline V gene are SGHTA and FQGNSA. CDR3 size: 15 residues. The CDR3 region is CASSPGFGYPYEQYF. Written as DNA, the CDR3 is TGTGCCAGCAGCCCAGGGTTTGGCTACCCCTACGAGCAGTACTTC.

This sequence joins TRBV12-3 or TRBV12-4 and TRBJ1-1; perhaps TRBD1 as D (6 bases). The CDR3 sequence is 13 residues long. V shed 6 bases and J shed 4 bases, with 12 bases lying between them. CDR3 in DNA: TGTGCCAGCAGACCTACCAGGGGCACTGAAGCTTTCTTT. Protein product: CASRPTRGTEAFF.

This clonotype was seen repeatedly, ten times or more. J is TRBJ1-1 and V is TRBV25-1; no reliable D call. The CDR3 contains 13 residues. With 7 bases removed from V and 1 base from J, the gap between germline ends came to 10 bases. Germline V gene lookup returns CDR1 MGHDK and CDR2 SYGVNS. DNA for the CDR3: TGTGCCAGCAAAGGCAGTACGAACACTGAAGCTTTCTTT. Its protein is CASKGSTNTEAFF.

This clonotype appeared a few times. This sequence joins TRBV6-5 and TRBJ1-2; no firm D call. The CDR3 length is 15 residues. Per germline, CDR1 MNHEY and CDR2 SVGAGI. V lost 6 bases and J 4 bases, leaving 18 bases between the germline ends. CDR3 residues: CASSPFLSGVYGYTF. The DNA of the CDR3 is TGTGCCAGCAGCCCATTCTTGAGTGGCGTCTATGGCTACACCTTC.

This clonotype was counted between two and nine times. The chain combines TRBV27 with TRBJ1-6; tentatively, D is TRBD1 (5 bases). Trimming shortened V by 5 bases and J by 8 bases, and 16 bases separated the two germline ends. The CDR3 length is 15 residues. In germline, CDR1 is MNHEY, CDR2 SMNVEV (reference sequence). Written as DNA, the CDR3 is TGTGCCAGCAGTACAATTTCCGGGGCCGATTCACCCCTCCACTTT. As protein: CASSTISGADSPLHF.